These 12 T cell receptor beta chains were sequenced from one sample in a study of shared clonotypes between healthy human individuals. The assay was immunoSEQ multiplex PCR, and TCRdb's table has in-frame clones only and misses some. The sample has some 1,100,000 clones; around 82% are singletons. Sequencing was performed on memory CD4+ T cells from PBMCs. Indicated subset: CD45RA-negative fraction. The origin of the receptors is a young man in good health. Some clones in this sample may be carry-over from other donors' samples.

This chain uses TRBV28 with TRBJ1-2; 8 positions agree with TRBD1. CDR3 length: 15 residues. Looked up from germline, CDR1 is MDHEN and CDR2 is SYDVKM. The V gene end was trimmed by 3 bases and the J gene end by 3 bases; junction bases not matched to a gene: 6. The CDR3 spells CASSLESRGHYGYTF. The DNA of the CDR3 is TGTGCCAGCAGTTTGGAGAGCAGGGGGCACTATGGCTACACCTTC.

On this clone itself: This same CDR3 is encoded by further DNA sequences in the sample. The CDR3 DNA follows: TGTGCCAGCAGCTTGTGGGACAGGGGCTATGGCTACACCTTC. Translating gives CASSLWDRGYGYTF. The chain links TRBV7-9 to TRBJ1-2, with 10 bases that match TRBD1. In germline, CDR1 is SEHNR, CDR2 FQNEAQ (reference sequence). The V and J ends lost 3 bases and 4 bases, in that order; junction bases with no gene match: 2. The CDR3 contains 14 residues.

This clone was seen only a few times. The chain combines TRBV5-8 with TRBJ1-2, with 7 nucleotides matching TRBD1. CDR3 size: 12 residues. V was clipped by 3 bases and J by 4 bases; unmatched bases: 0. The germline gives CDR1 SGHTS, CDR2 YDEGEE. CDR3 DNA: TGTGCCAGCAGCTGGGACAGCTATGGCTACACCTTC. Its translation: CASSWDSYGYTF.

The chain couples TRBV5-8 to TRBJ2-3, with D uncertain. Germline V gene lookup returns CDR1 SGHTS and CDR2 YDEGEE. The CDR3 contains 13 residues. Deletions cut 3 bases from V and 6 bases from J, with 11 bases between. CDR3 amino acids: CASSSDVRDTQYF. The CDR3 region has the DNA TGTGCCAGCAGCTCTGACGTGCGCGATACGCAGTATTTT. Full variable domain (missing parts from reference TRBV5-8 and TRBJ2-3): EAGVTQSPTHLIKTRGQQATLRCSPISGHTSVYWYQQALGLGLQFLLWYDEGEERNRGNFPPRFSGRQFPNYSSELNVNALELEDSALYLCASSSDVRDTQYFGPGTRLTVL.

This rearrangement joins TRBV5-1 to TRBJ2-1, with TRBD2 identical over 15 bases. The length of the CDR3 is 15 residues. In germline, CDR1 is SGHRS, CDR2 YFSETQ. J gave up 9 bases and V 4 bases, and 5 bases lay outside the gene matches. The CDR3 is CASSKGLAGGSEQFF. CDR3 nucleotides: TGCGCCAGCAGCAAGGGACTAGCGGGAGGTAGTGAGCAGTTCTTC.

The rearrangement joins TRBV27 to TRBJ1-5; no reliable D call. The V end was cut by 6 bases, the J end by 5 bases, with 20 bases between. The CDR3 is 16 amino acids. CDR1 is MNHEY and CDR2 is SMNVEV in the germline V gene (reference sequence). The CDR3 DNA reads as TGTGCCAGCAGCCCTCTGTACGGCGTTCGGGATCAGCCCCAGCATTTT. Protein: CASSPLYGVRDQPQHF.

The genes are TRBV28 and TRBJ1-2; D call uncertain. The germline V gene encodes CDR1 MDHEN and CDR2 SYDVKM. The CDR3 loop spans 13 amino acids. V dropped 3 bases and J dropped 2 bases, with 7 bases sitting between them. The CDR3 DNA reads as TGTGCCAGCAGTTTGATACAGAACTATGGCTACACCTTC. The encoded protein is CASSLIQNYGYTF.

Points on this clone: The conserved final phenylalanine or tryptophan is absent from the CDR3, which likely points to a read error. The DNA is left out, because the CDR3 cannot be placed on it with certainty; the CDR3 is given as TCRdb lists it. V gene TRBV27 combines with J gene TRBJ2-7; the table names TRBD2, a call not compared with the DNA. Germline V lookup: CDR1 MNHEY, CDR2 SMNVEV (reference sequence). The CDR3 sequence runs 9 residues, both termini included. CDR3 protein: CASSLLGYL.

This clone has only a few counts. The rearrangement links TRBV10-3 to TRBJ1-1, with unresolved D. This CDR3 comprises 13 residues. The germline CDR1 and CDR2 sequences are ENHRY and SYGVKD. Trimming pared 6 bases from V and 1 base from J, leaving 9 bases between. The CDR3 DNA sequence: TGTGCCATCAGGCTTTGGGAGAACACTGAAGCTTTCTTT. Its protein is CAIRLWENTEAFF.

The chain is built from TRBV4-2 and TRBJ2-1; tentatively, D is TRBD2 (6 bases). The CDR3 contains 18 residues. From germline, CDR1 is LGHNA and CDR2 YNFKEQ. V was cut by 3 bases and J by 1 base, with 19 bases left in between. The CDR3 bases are TGTGCCAGCAGCCAGGGGAGTCGGGAGTCTTGGTCCTACAATGAGCAGTTCTTC. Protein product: CASSQGSRESWSYNEQFF.

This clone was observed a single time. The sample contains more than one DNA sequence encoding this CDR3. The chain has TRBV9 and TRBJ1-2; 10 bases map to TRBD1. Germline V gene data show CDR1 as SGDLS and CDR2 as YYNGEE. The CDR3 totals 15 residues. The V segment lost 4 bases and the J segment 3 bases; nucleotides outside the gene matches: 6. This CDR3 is CASSPRQGAYYGYTF. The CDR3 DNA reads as TGTGCCAGCAGCCCCCGACAGGGGGCGTACTATGGCTACACCTTC.

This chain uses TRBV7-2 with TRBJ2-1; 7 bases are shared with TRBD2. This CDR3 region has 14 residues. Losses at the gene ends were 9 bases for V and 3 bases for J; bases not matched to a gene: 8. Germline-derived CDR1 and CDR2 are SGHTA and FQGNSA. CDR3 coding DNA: TGTGCCAGTAAGACTAGCCACTTCTACAATGAGCAGTTCTTC. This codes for CASKTSHFYNEQFF.